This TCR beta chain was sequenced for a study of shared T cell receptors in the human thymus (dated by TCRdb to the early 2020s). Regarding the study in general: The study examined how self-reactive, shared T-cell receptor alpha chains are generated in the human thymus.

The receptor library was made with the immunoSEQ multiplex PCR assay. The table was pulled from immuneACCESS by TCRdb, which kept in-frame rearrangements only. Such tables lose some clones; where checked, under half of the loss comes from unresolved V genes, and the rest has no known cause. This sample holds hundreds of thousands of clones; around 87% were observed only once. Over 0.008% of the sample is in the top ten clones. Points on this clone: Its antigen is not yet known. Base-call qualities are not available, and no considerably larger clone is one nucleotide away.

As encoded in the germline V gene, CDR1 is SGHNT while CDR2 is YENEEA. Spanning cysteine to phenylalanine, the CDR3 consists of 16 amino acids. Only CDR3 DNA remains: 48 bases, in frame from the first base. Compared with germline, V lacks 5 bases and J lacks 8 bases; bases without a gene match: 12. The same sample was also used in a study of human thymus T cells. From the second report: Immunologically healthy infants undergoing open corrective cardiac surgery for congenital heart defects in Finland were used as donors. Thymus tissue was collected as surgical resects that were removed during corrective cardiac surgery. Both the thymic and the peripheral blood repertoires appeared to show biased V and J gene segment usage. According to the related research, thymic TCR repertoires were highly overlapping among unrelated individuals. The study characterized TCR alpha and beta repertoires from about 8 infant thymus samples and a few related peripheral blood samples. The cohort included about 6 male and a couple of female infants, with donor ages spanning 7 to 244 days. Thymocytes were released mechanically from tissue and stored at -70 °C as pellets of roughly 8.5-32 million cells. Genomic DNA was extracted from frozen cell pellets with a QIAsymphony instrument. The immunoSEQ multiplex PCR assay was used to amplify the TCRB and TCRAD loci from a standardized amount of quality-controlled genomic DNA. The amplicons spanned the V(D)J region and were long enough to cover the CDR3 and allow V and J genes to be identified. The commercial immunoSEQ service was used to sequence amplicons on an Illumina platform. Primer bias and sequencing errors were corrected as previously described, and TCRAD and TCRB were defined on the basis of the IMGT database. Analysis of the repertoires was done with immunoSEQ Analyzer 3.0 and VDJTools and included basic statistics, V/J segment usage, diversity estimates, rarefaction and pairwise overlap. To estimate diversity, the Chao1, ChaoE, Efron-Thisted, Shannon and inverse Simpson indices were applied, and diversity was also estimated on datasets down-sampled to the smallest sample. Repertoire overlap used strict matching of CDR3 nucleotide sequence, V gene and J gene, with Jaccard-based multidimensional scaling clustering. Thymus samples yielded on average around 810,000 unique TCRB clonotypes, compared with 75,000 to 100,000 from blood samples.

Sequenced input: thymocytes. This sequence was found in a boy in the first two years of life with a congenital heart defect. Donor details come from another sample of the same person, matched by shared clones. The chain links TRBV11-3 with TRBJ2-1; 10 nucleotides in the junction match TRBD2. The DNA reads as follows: TGTGCCAGCAGCCTAGGGGCTAGCGGGAGTCTCGATGAGCAGTTCTTC. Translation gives CASSLGASGSLDEQFF.